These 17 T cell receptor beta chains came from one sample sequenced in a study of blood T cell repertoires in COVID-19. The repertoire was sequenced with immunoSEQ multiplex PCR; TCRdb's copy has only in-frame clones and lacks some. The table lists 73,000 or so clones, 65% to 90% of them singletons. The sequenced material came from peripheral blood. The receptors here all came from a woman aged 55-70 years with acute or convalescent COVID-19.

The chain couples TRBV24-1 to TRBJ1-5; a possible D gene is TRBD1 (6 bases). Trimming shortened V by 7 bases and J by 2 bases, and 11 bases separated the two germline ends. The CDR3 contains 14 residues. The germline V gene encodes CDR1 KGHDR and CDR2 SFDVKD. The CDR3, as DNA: TGTGCCACCAGCGGGGGGGCGGGCAATCAGCCCCAGCATTTT. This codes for CATSGGAGNQPQHF.

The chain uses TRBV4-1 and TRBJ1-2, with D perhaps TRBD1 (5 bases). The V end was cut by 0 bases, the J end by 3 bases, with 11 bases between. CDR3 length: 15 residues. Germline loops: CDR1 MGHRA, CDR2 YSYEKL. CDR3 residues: CASSQDGAGDYGYTF. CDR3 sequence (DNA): TGCGCCAGCAGCCAAGATGGGGCAGGAGACTATGGCTACACCTTC.

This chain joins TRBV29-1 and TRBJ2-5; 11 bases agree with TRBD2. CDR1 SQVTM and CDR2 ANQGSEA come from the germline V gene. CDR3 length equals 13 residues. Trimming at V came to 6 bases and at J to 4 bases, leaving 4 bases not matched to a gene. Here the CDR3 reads CSVLSGGGETQYF. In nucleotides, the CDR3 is TGCAGCGTACTTAGCGGGGGGGGAGAGACCCAGTACTTC. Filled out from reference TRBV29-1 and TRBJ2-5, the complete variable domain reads SAVISQKPSRDICQRGTSLTIQCQVDSQVTMMFWYRQQPGQSLTLIATANQGSEATYESGFVIDKFPISRPNLTFSTLTVSNMSPEDSSIYLCSVLSGGGETQYFGPGTRLLVL.

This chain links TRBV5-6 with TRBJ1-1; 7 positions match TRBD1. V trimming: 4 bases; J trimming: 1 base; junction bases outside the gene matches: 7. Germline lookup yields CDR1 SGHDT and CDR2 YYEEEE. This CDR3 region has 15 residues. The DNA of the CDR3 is TGTGCCAGCAGCACGATCAGGGGGTCGAACACTGAAGCTTTCTTT. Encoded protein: CASSTIRGSNTEAFF.

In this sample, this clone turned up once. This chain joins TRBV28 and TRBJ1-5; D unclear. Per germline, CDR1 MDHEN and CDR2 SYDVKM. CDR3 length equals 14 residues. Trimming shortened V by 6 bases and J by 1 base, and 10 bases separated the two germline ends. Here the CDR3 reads CASSRNWSNQPQHF. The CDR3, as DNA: TGTGCCAGCAGCAGAAATTGGAGCAATCAGCCCCAGCATTTT.

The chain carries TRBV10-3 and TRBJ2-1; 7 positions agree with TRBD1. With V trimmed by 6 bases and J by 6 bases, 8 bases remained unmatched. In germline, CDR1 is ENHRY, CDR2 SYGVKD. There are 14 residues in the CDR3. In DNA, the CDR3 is TGTGCCATCAGCGGACAGGAAAAGGGCAATGAGCAGTTCTTC. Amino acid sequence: CAISGQEKGNEQFF.

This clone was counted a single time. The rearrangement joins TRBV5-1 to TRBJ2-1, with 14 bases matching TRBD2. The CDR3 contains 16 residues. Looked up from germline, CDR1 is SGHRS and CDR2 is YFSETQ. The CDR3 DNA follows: TGCCCCACCAGCCCCGGGGGGACTAGCGGGGGTAATGAGCAGTTCTTC. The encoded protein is CPTSPGGTSGGNEQFF.

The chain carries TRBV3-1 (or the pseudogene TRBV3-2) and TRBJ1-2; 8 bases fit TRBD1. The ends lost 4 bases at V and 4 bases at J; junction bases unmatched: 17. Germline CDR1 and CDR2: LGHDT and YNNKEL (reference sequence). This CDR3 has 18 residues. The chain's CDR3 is CASSPPTSPGQESYGYTF. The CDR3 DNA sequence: TGTGCCAGCAGCCCGCCAACCTCTCCGGGACAGGAGTCCTATGGCTACACCTTC.

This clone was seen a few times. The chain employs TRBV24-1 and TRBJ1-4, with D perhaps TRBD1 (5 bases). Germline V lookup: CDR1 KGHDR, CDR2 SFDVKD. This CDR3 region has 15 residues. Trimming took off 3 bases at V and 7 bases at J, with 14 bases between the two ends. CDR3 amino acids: CATSDVRDGGEKLFF. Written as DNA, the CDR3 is TGTGCCACCAGTGATGTGCGGGATGGGGGTGAAAAACTGTTTTTT.

The CDR3 sequence: CASSLTSGGVNNEQFF. The CDR3 region has the DNA TGTGCCAGCAGCTTAACTAGCGGGGGGGTTAACAATGAGCAGTTCTTC. The rearrangement joins TRBV7-2 to TRBJ2-1; 13 nucleotides align to TRBD2. V shed 2 bases, J shed 5 bases, and the junction held 3 bases outside the gene matches. Germline V gives CDR1 SGHTA, CDR2 FQGNSA. The CDR3 covers 16 residues.

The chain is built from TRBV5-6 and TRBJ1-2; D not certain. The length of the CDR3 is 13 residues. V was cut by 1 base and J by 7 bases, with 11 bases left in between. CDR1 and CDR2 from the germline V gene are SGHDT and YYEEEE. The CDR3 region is CASSLKAEGGYTF. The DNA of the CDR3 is TGTGCCAGCAGCTTGAAAGCTGAGGGTGGCTACACCTTC.

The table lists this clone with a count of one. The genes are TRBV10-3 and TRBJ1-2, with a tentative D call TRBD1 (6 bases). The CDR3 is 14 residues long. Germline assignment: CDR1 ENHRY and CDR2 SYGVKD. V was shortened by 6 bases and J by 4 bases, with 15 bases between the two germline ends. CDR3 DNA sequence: TGTGCCATCAGCGCCAGGGGAACCTCCTATGGCTACACCTTC. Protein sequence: CAISARGTSYGYTF.

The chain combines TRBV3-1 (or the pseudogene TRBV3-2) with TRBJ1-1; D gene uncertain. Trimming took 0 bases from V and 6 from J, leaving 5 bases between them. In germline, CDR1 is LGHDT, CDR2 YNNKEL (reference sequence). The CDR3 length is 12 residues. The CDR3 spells CASSQDYSEAFF. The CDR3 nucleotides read TGTGCCAGCAGCCAAGACTATTCTGAAGCTTTCTTT.

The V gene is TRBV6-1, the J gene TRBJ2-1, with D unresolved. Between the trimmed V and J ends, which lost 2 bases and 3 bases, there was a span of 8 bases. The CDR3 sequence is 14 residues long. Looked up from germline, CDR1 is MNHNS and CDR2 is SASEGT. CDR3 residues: CASSESRIYNEQFF. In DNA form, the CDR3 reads TGTGCCAGCAGTGAATCGCGGATCTACAATGAGCAGTTCTTC.

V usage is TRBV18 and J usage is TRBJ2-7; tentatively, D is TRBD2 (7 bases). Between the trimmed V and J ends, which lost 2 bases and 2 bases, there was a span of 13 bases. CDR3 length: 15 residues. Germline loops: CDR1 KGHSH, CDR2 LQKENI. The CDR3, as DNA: TGTGCCAGCTCACCAGAAGTAGGGGGGGCCTACGAGCAGTACTTC. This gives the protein CASSPEVGGAYEQYF.

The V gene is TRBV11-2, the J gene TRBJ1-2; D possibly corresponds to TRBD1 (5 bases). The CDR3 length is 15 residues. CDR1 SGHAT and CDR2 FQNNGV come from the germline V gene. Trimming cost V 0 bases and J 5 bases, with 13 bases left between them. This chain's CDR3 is CASSLEGGTGYGYTF. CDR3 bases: TGTGCCAGCAGCTTAGAGGGGGGAACCGGGTATGGCTACACCTTC. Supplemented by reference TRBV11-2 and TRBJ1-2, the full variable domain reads EAGVAQSPRYKIIEKRQSVAFWCNPISGHATLYWYQQILGQGPKLLIQFQNNGVVDDSQLPKDRFSAERLKGVDSTLKIQPAKLEDSAVYLCASSLEGGTGYGYTFGSGTRLTVV.

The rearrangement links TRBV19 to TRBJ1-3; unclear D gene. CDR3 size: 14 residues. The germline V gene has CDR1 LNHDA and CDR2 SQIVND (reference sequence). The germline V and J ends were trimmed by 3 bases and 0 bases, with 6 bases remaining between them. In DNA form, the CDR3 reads TGTGCCAGTAGTATTCTGAGCTCTGGAAACACCATATATTTT. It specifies CASSILSSGNTIYF.